Listed below are T cell receptor beta chains from one sample, sequenced in a study of Ad26.COV2.S vaccination and SARS-CoV-2 variants. The repertoire was sequenced with immunoSEQ multiplex PCR; TCRdb's copy has only in-frame clones and lacks some. The data show hundreds of thousands of clones, with roughly 87% seen just once and roughly 3.6% held by the top ten. Specimen: peripheral blood, collected in a trial of Ad26.COV2.S vaccine versus placebo. The receptors derive from a person aged 18-65 years who received the Ad26.COV2.S COVID-19 vaccine or a placebo. CDR3s include the opening cysteine and the closing phenylalanine or tryptophan. A clone size is listed for some rows: how often the clone was seen (once, few, many), or a class if it is expanded.

V	size	J	CDR3
TRBV30	.	TRBJ1-5	CAWSVRGYYSNQPQHF
TRBV3-1/TRBV3-2	.	TRBJ2-1	CASSQLSGQGHNEQFF
TRBV15	.	TRBJ1-2	CATSRDSQGLLQGYTF
TRBV5-1	.	TRBJ2-2	CASSLENSGATGELFF
TRBV27	.	TRBJ2-1	CASSLSAGASYNEQFF
TRBV3-1/TRBV3-2	once	TRBJ2-5	CASSQRGGLAGEETQYF
TRBV30	once	TRBJ1-3	CAWTGVGNTIYF
TRBV3-1/TRBV3-2	.	TRBJ2-7	CASSNKRGAYEQYF
TRBV5-1	.	TRBJ2-6	CASSFGAPGANVLTF
TRBV6-4	.	TRBJ2-3	CASSETSGTDTQYF
TRBV21-1	.	TRBJ2-5	CASSTGGQGQETQYF
TRBV3-1/TRBV3-2	.	TRBJ1-2	CASSLLGFYGYTF